The sequence of this T cell receptor beta chain was determined in a study of T cells in Graves' hyperthyroidism and ophthalmopathy. Trimming removed 6 bases at V and 5 bases at J, with 11 bases between. CDR1 and CDR2 from the germline V gene are SGHTA and FQGTGA. This CDR3 has 13 residues. There were TCR beta CDR3 regions amplified from RNA transcripts. HTBI primers were employed in a first-round RT-PCR of the TCR CDR3. Using its own MiXCR run on the multiplex PCR reads, TCRdb lists one record per CDR3 protein. The sample includes some 350,000 distinct CDR3 sequences, around 15% of them seen just once.

Sequences were obtained from blood. The gene calls are TRBV7-3 and TRBJ2-1; D ambiguous. This TCR was sampled from a woman aged 60 to 75 with Graves' ophthalmopathy. This CDR3 reads CASRADTDNEQFF. In DNA, the CDR3 is TGTGCCAGCAGGGCCGATACGGACAATGAGCAGTTCTTC.